This T cell receptor beta chain was captured in a study of T cells after posttransplantation cyclophosphamide. This table comes from immunoSEQ multiplex PCR, and its TCRdb copy is limited to in-frame clones, with some not included. Of tens of thousands of clones in the sample, roughly 92% were seen once. Germline loops: CDR1 ENHRY, CDR2 SYGVKD. J lost 7 bases, V lost 2 bases, and 10 bases had no gene match. The length of the CDR3 is 16 residues. The table lists this clone with a count of one. The genes are TRBV10-3 and TRBJ2-5, with TRBD2 matching over 10 bases. The receptor's source is a woman aged 45 to 65 in good health and a related stem cell transplant donor. Material: PBMCs. The CDR3 sequence: CAISEGLADRLGTQYF. The CDR3 region has the DNA TGTGCCATCAGTGAGGGACTAGCGGATCGGCTGGGGACCCAGTACTTC.